The rows below give T cell receptor beta chains drawn from one sample of a study of resident and recirculating memory T cells in vitiligo. Measured with immunoSEQ multiplex PCR; TCRdb has only the in-frame clones, and not every one. The data hold roughly 76,000 clones, with roughly nine tenths observed a single time. The sample comprised blood. The receptors originated from a male donor with vitiligo. Both conserved end residues are part of each CDR3. A D gene is named only where the DNA matches it firmly. Not every row has a clone size; where given, it reads once, few, many or a size class.

TRBV5-6	.	TRBJ1-1	14	few	CASSLDRLNTEAFF	TGTGCCAGCAGCTTGGACAGACTGAACACTGAAGCTTTCTTT
TRBV13	TRBD1	TRBJ2-2	14	.	CASRTGGRSRELFF	TGTGCCAGCAGAACAGGGGGCCGGTCCAGGGAGCTGTTTTTT
TRBV9	TRBD2	TRBJ2-1	14	.	CASSVAGGRNEQFF	TGTGCCAGCAGCGTAGCGGGGGGGCGGAATGAGCAGTTCTTC
TRBV6-5	.	TRBJ2-7	12	.	CASSRPAGEQYF	TGTGCCAGCAGCCGTCCCGCCGGCGAGCAGTACTTC
TRBV9	TRBD1	TRBJ1-5	14	.	CASSGTGGNQPQHF	TGTGCCAGCAGCGGGACAGGGGGCAATCAGCCCCAGCATTTT
TRBV6-5	TRBD1	TRBJ1-5	14	.	CASRRTGSNQPQHF	TGTGCCAGCAGACGGACAGGGAGCAATCAGCCCCAGCATTTT
TRBV29-1	.	TRBJ1-5	14	.	CSVLVGQPNQPQHF	TGCAGCGTTCTGGTTGGGCAGCCCAATCAGCCCCAGCATTTT
TRBV28	.	TRBJ1-2	15	once	CASSTLGVYSYGYTF	TGTGCCAGCAGTACCTTGGGAGTGTATTCCTATGGCTACACCTTC
TRBV23-1	TRBD1	TRBJ2-7	16	once	CASSQAIQGQGPREYF	TGCGCCAGCAGTCAAGCCATTCAGGGACAGGGTCCGAGGGAGTACTTC
TRBV25-1	TRBD1	TRBJ1-6	15	.	CASSGTGAYNSPLHF	TGTGCCAGCAGTGGGACAGGGGCCTATAATTCACCCCTCCACTTT